The rows below give T cell receptor beta chains drawn from one sample of a study of T cell clones after liver transplantation. Produced via immunoSEQ multiplex PCR; TCRdb's table is partial and in-frame only. There are about 68,000 clones in the sample; over 90% occur only once, and 0.75% to 1% lies in the top ten. The sequencing used CD4+ T cells from blood, collected roughly 25 months after liver transplant. The receptors originated from a human patient who received a liver transplant. Some T cells could come from the graft donor. CDR3s include the opening cysteine and the closing phenylalanine or tryptophan. The D gene is left open where the match is weak. Clone size is given for some rows only: seen once, a few or many times, or a class if the clone is expanded.

TRBJ2-3 | once | TRBV5-6 | NA | CASSLGAHSTDTQYF | TGTGCCAGCAGCTTGGGCGCACATAGCACAGATACGCAGTATTTT
TRBJ2-7 | NA | TRBV16 | NA | CASSLLQGGEQYF | TGTGCCAGCAGCCTTCTACAGGGAGGCGAGCAGTACTTC
TRBJ1-6 | once | TRBV4-1 | NA | CASSQDTGSYNSPLHF | TGCGCCAGCAGCCAAGATACAGGGTCATATAATTCACCCCTCCACTTT
TRBJ2-7 | once | TRBV4-2 | TRBD1 | CASSQDRDRANSRGEQYF | TGTGCCAGCAGCCAGGACCGGGACAGGGCTAATTCACGCGGGGAGCAGTACTTC
TRBJ1-2 | NA | TRBV28 | TRBD1 | CASSLTETGVDGYTF | TGTGCCAGCAGTTTGACCGAAACAGGGGTTGACGGCTACACCTTC
TRBJ2-3 | NA | TRBV4-2 | NA | CASSQGPSSTDTQYF | TGTGCCAGCAGCCAAGGCCCATCTAGCACAGATACGCAGTATTTT
TRBJ2-1 | NA | TRBV4-2 | NA | CASSRLAGTSSAGDEQFF | TGTGCCAGCAGCCGATTGGCCGGGACTTCCTCAGCCGGGGATGAGCAGTTCTTC
TRBJ2-1 | NA | TRBV7-3 | TRBD2 | CASSLTPRPLSSGELNEQFF | TGTGCCAGCAGCTTAACCCCCCGGCCCCTATCTAGCGGAGAACTCAATGAGCAGTTCTTC
TRBJ2-5 | once | TRBV5-6 | NA | CASSGTRTVNQETQYF | TGTGCCAGCAGCGGAACCCGGACAGTAAACCAAGAGACCCAGTACTTC
TRBJ2-3 | NA | TRBV7-3 | TRBD2 | CASSYNALAGSTDTQYF | TGTGCCAGCAGCTACAATGCTCTAGCGGGAAGCACAGATACGCAGTATTTT
TRBJ1-1 | NA | TRBV5-1 | NA | CASSRQGTEAFF | TGCGCCAGCAGCCGACAAGGGACTGAAGCTTTCTTT
TRBJ1-1 | NA | TRBV29-1 | NA | CSVGGGRGNTEAFF | TGCAGCGTCGGTGGAGGACGGGGGAACACTGAAGCTTTCTTT
TRBJ2-2 | NA | TRBV15 | NA | CATSRDPVVVGELFF | TGTGCCACCAGCAGAGACCCCGTTGTTGTCGGGGAGCTGTTTTTT
TRBJ2-5 | NA | TRBV5-1 | TRBD2 | CASSLGLAGGPGETQYF | TGCGCCAGCAGCTTGGGACTAGCGGGAGGGCCCGGTGAGACCCAGTACTTC
TRBJ2-7 | NA | TRBV28 | NA | CASSAYGSSTYEQYF | TGTGCCAGCAGTGCTTACGGCAGCTCTACCTACGAGCAGTACTTC
TRBJ2-7 | NA | TRBV6-1 | TRBD1 | CASRGGTGIYEQYF | TGTGCCAGCAGAGGCGGGACAGGGATTTACGAGCAGTACTTC
TRBJ2-5 | NA | TRBV7-2 | TRBD2 | CASSSRAASGRRETQYF | TGTGCCAGCAGCTCCCGTGCGGCTAGCGGGAGGCGAGAGACCCAGTACTTC
TRBJ1-2 | NA | TRBV27 | NA | CASSLSSRTENYGYTF | TGTGCCAGCAGTTTATCGAGCAGGACGGAGAACTATGGCTACACCTTC
TRBJ2-5 | few | TRBV29-1 | NA | CSVGLVGGTQYF | TGCAGCGTTGGATTGGTGGGGGGGACCCAGTACTTC
TRBJ1-5 | NA | TRBV21-1 | NA | CASSSTVLLNRPQHF | TGTGCCAGCAGCTCGACAGTACTCCTAAATCGGCCCCAGCATTTT
TRBJ1-2 | once | TRBV28 | NA | CASSSPTAMHYGYTF | TGTGCCAGCTCTTCCCCAACAGCGATGCACTATGGCTACACCTTC
TRBJ1-2 | NA | TRBV19 | TRBD1 | CASSSPGTGVDLGYTF | TGTGCCAGTAGTAGTCCCGGGACAGGGGTGGATCTTGGCTACACCTTC
TRBJ1-1 | NA | TRBV7-9 | NA | CASSPSGRLNTEAFF | TGTGCCAGCAGCCCCTCCGGCAGGCTAAACACTGAAGCTTTCTTT
TRBJ2-7 | NA | TRBV11-3 | NA | CASSLKLPQGDEQYF | TGTGCCAGCAGCTTAAAACTCCCACAGGGAGACGAGCAGTACTTC
TRBJ2-1 | few | TRBV11-3 | TRBD2 | CASSLAGLARDNEQFF | TGTGCCAGCAGCTTAGCAGGACTAGCGCGGGACAATGAGCAGTTCTTC
TRBJ1-3 | once | TRBV28 | NA | CATRANRGNTIYF | TGTGCTACGCGGGCCAACCGGGGAAACACCATATATTTT
TRBJ1-3 | NA | TRBV5-1 | NA | CASSLDTSGNTIYF | TGCGCCAGCAGCCTGGACACCTCTGGAAACACCATATATTTT
TRBJ2-5 | NA | TRBV6-5 | NA | CASSYRHQETQYF | TGTGCCAGCAGTTATAGGCATCAAGAGACCCAGTACTTC
TRBJ2-2 | NA | TRBV7-9 | TRBD1 | CASSPRQGATTGELFF | TGTGCCAGCAGCCCAAGACAGGGGGCGACCACCGGGGAGCTGTTTTTT
TRBJ1-1 | NA | TRBV4-1 | TRBD1 | CASSQEGTGLNTEAFF | TGCGCCAGCAGCCAAGAGGGGACAGGGCTGAACACTGAAGCTTTCTTT
TRBJ1-1 | NA | TRBV6-6 | NA | CASTSQGRATEAFF | TGTGCCAGCACTTCACAAGGGAGAGCCACTGAAGCTTTCTTT
TRBJ1-2 | NA | TRBV6-1 | NA | CASSPTNYGYTF | TGTGCCAGCAGTCCGACCAACTATGGCTACACCTTC
TRBJ2-1 | NA | TRBV4-2 | TRBD1 | CASSQVDRAYNEQFF | TGTGCCAGCAGCCAAGTGGACAGGGCCTACAATGAGCAGTTCTTC
TRBJ2-7 | NA | TRBV19 | NA | CAGGQFYEQYF | TGTGCCGGCGGACAGTTCTACGAGCAGTACTTC
TRBJ2-7 | NA | TRBV5-1 | NA | CASSLEGPIIKQYF | TGCGCCAGCAGCTTGGAGGGACCGATCATCAAGCAGTACTTC
TRBJ2-7 | NA | TRBV5-4 | NA | CASSSDRSSYEQYF | TGTGCCAGCAGCTCCGACCGGAGCTCCTACGAGCAGTACTTC
TRBJ1-2 | NA | TRBV5-6 | NA | CASILTGVYGYTF | TGTGCCAGCATTCTAACCGGAGTCTATGGCTACACCTTC
TRBJ2-7 | NA | TRBV25-1 | NA | CASSVGVGGQYF | TGTGCCAGCAGTGTCGGCGTCGGAGGGCAGTACTTC
TRBJ2-1 | NA | TRBV18 | TRBD2 | CASSPPSGGGYNEQFF | TGTGCCAGCTCACCACCTTCCGGGGGGGGGTACAATGAGCAGTTCTTC
TRBJ2-2 | NA | TRBV9 | NA | CASSPRGAPEANTGELFF | TGTGCCAGCAGCCCTAGGGGGGCCCCGGAAGCGAACACCGGGGAGCTGTTTTTT
TRBJ2-2 | NA | TRBV28 | NA | CASSFGGANTGELFF | TGTGCCAGCAGTTTTGGGGGAGCGAACACCGGGGAGCTGTTTTTT
TRBJ2-1 | NA | TRBV11-2 | TRBD2 | CASSPRLAEYNEQFF | TGTGCCAGCAGCCCCCGACTAGCGGAGTACAATGAGCAGTTCTTC
TRBJ2-7 | NA | TRBV5-1 | NA | CASSLGHGSYEQYF | TGCGCCAGCAGCTTGGGCCATGGCTCCTACGAGCAGTACTTC
TRBJ2-7 | NA | TRBV28 | NA | CASRWKSSYEQYF | TGTGCCAGCAGGTGGAAGAGCTCCTACGAGCAGTACTTC
TRBJ2-2 | NA | TRBV5-1 | TRBD1 | CASSQDRGNTGELFF | TGCGCCAGCAGCCAGGACAGGGGAAACACCGGGGAGCTGTTTTTT
TRBJ1-2 | NA | TRBV5-5 | NA | CASSLSQGNYGYTF | TGTGCCAGCAGCTTGAGTCAGGGGAACTATGGCTACACCTTC
TRBJ1-5 | NA | TRBV18 | NA | CASSLKEGGNQPQHF | TGTGCCAGCTCATTGAAAGAAGGGGGCAATCAGCCCCAGCATTTT
TRBJ2-7 | NA | TRBV6-1 | NA | CASSGLGHLLSEQYF | TGTGCCAGCAGTGGACTGGGACATTTGTTAAGCGAGCAGTACTTC
TRBJ2-3 | NA | TRBV28 | NA | CASSYLGDTDTQYF | TGTGCCAGCAGTTACCTAGGGGATACAGATACGCAGTATTTT
TRBJ2-3 | few | TRBV2 | NA | CASIGSSTDTQYF | TGTGCCAGCATTGGGTCCAGCACAGATACGCAGTATTTT
TRBJ2-7 | once | TRBV2 | NA | CASTPPSDSPYEQYF | TGTGCCAGCACCCCGCCTTCGGACAGTCCCTACGAGCAGTACTTC
TRBJ2-7 | NA | TRBV28 | TRBD1 | CASSSVRDRGRDSGHEQYF | TGTGCCAGCAGTTCCGTCCGGGACAGGGGGCGAGATTCCGGTCACGAGCAGTACTTC
TRBJ2-1 | NA | TRBV28 | TRBD2 | CASGGNYNEQFF | TGTGCAAGCGGGGGCAACTACAATGAGCAGTTCTTC
TRBJ2-5 | NA | TRBV7-9 | NA | CASSPRPGRTNQETQYF | TGTGCCAGCAGCCCACGCCCGGGACGGACTAACCAAGAGACCCAGTACTTC